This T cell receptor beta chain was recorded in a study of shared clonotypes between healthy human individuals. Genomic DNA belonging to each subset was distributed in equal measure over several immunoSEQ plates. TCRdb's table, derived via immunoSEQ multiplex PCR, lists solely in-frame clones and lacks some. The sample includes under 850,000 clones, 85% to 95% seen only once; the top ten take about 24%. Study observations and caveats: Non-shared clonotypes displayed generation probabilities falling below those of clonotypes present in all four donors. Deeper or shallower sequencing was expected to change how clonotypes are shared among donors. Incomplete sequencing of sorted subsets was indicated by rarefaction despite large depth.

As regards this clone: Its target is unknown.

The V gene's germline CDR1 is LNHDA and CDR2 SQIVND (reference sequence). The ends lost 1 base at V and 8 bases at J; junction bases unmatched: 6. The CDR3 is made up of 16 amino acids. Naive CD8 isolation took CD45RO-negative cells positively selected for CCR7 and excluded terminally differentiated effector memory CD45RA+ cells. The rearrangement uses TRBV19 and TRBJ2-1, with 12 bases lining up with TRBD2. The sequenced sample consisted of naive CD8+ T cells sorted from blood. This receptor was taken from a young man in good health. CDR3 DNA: TGTGCCAGTAGTATAGTAGGGCTAGCGGGAGGGGATGAGCAGTTCTTC. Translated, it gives CASSIVGLAGGDEQFF.